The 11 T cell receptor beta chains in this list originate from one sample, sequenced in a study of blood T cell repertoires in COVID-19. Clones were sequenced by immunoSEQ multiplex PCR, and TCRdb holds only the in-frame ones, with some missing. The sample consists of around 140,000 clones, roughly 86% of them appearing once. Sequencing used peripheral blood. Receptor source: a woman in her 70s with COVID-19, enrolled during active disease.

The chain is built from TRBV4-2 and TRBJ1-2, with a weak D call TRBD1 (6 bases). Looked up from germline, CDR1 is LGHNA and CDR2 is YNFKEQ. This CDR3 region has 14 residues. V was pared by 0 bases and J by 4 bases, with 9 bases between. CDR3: CASSQDRTAYGYTF. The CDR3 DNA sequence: TGTGCCAGCAGCCAAGATAGGACAGCCTATGGCTACACCTTC.

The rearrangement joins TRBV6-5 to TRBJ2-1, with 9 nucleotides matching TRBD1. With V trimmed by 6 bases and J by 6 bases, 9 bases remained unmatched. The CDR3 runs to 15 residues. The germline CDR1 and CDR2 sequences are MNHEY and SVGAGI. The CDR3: CASSDAGTGSNEQFF. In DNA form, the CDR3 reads TGTGCCAGCAGCGATGCCGGGACAGGGTCCAATGAGCAGTTCTTC.

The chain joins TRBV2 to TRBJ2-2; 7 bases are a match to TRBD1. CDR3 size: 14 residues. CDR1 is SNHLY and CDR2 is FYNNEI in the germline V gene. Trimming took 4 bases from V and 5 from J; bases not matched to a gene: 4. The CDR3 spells CASSARGQTGELFF. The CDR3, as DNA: TGTGCCAGCAGTGCGAGGGGGCAGACCGGGGAGCTGTTTTTT.

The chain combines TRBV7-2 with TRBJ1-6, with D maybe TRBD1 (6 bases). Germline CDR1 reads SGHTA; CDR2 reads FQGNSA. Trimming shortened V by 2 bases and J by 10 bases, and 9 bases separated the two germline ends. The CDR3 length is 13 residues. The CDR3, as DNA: TGTGCCAGCAGCTTACTAGGGGGATCACCCCTCCACTTT. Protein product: CASSLLGGSPLHF.

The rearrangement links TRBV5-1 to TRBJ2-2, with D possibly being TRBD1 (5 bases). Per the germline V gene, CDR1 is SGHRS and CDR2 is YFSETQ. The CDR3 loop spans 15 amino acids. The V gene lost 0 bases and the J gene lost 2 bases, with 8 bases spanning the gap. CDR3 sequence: CASSLGQSNTGELFF. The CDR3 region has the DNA TGCGCCAGCAGCTTGGGACAGAGCAACACCGGGGAGCTGTTTTTT.

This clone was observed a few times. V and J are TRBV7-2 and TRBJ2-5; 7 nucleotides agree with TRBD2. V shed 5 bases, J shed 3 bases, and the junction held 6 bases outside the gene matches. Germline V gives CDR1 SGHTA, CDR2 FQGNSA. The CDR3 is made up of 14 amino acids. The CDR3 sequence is CASSRRSGEETQYF. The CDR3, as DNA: TGTGCCAGCAGCCGGAGGAGCGGGGAAGAGACCCAGTACTTC.

The CDR3 protein is CASSFFSGTGPGAYEQYF. In DNA form, the CDR3 reads TGCGCCAGCAGCTTCTTCTCCGGGACAGGGCCAGGAGCCTACGAGCAGTACTTC. This chain links TRBV5-1 with TRBJ2-7, with TRBD1 matching over 9 bases. The germline CDR1 and CDR2 sequences are SGHRS and YFSETQ. After removal of 2 bases from V and 2 bases from J, the junction contained 14 bases not matched to a gene. The CDR3 is 18 amino acids.

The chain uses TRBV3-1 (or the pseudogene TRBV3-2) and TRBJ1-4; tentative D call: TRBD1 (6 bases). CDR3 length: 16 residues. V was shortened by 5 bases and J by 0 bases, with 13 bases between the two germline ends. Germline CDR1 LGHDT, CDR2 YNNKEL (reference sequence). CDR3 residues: CASSSLRQATNEKLFF. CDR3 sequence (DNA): TGTGCCAGCAGCTCCCTACGACAGGCAACTAATGAAAAACTGTTTTTT.

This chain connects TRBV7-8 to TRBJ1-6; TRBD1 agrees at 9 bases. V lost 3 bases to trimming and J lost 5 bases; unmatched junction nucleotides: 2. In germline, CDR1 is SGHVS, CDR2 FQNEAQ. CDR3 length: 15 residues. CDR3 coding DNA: TGTGCCAGCAGCTTGGGACAGGGAAATAATTCACCCCTCCACTTT. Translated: CASSLGQGNNSPLHF.

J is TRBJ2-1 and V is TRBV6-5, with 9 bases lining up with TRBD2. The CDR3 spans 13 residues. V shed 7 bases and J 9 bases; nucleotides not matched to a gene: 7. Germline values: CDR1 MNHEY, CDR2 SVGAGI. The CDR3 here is CASKGGGATEQFF. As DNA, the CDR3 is TGTGCCAGCAAGGGCGGGGGGGCCACTGAGCAGTTCTTC.

The CDR3 spells CASDRQGAREKLFF. Here the CDR3 DNA reads TGTGCCAGCGACCGACAGGGGGCGCGGGAAAAACTGTTTTTT. The chain has TRBV6-5 and TRBJ1-4; 10 bases agree with TRBD1. Germline V lookup: CDR1 MNHEY, CDR2 SVGAGI. V trimming: 8 bases; J trimming: 8 bases; junction bases outside the gene matches: 8. This CDR3 is 14 amino acids long.